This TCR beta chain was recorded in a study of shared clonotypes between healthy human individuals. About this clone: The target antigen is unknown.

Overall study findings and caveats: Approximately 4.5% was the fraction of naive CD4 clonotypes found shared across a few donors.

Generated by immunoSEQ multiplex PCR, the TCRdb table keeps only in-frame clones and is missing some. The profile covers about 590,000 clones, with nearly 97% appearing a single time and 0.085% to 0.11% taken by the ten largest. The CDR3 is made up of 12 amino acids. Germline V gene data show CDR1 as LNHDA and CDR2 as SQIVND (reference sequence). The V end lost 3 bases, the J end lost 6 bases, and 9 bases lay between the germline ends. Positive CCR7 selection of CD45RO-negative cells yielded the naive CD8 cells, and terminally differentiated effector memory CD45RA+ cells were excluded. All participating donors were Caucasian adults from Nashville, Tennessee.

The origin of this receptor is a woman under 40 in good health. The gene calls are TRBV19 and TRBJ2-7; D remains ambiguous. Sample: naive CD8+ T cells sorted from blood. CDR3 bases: TGTGCCAGTAGTATCTACCGAGGCGAGCAGTACTTC. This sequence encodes CASSIYRGEQYF.